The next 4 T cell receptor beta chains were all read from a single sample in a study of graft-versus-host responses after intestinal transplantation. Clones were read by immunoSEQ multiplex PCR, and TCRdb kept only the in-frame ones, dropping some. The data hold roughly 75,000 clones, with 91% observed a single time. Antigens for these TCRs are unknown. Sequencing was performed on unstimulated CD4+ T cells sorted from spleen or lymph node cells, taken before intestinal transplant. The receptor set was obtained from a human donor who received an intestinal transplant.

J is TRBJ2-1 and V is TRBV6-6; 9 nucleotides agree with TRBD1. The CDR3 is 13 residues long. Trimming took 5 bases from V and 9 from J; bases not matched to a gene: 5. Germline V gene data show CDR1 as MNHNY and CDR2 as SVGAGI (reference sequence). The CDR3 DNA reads TGTGCCAGCAGTCAGGGACAGGGCTTTGAGCAGTTCTTC. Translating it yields CASSQGQGFEQFF.

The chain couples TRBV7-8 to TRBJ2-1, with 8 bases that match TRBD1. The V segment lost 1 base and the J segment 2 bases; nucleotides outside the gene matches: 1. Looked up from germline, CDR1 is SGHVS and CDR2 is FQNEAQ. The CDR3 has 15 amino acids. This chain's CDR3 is CASSLEDRAYNEQFF. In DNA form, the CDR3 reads TGTGCCAGCAGCTTAGAGGACAGGGCCTACAATGAGCAGTTCTTC.

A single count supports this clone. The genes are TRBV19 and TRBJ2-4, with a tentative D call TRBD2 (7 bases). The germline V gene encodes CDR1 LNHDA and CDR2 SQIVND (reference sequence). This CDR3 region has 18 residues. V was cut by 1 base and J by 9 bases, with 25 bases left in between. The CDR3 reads CASSIAASRGGFVGIQYF. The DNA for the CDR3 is TGTGCCAGTAGTATAGCTGCCTCCCGCGGGGGCTTCGTGGGCATTCAGTACTTC.

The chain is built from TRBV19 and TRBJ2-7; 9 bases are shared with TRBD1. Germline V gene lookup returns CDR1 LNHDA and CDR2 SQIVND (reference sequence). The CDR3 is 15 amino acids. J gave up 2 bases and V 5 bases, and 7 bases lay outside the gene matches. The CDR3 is CASSPKQGAAYEQYF. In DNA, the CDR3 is TGTGCCAGTAGTCCGAAACAGGGGGCGGCCTACGAGCAGTACTTC.